One sample yielded the 26 T cell receptor beta chains listed below, sequenced in a study of T cell repertoires in cytomegalovirus infection. These receptors are not linked to any known antigen. One entry per CDR3 protein, called by TCRdb with MiXCR from the reads. The sample carries nearly 700,000 distinct CDR3 sequences, roughly 30% recorded once. The sample in question was cultured PBMCs, obtained from culture after CMV antigen stimulation. These receptors came from a human donor in good health (CMV status not recorded). Some clones in this sample may be carry-over from other donors' samples.

This clonotype was counted between two and nine times. The rearrangement uses TRBV11-2 and TRBJ2-7; no clear D gene. Trimming took off 0 bases at V and 3 bases at J, with 15 bases between the two ends. The germline V gene encodes CDR1 SGHAT and CDR2 FQNNGV. CDR3 length: 16 amino acids. The CDR3 sequence: CASSLDPAGLVYEQYF. CDR3 bases: TGTGCCAGCAGCTTAGATCCCGCCGGTTTGGTCTACGAGCAGTACTTC.

This clonotype was detected only a few times. This rearrangement joins TRBV7-6 to TRBJ2-7; 9 nucleotides align to TRBD1. CDR3 length equals 12 residues. The trim removed 10 bases at V and 1 base at J, leaving 2 bases unmatched. CDR1 is SGHVS and CDR2 is FNYEAQ in the germline V gene. CDR3 residues: CATGTGSYEQYF. The CDR3 DNA reads TGTGCCACCGGGACAGGGTCCTACGAGCAGTACTTC.

A few counts support this clonotype. The rearrangement joins TRBV27 to TRBJ1-3; weak D call: TRBD1 (5 bases). CDR1 MNHEY and CDR2 SMNVEV come from the germline V gene (reference sequence). The CDR3 is 15 amino acids. The ends were cut back, 2 bases at V and 2 bases at J, with 10 bases in the middle. CDR3 sequence: CASSLRPRAGNTIYF. The CDR3 DNA follows: TGTGCCAGCAGTTTAAGACCCAGGGCTGGAAACACCATATATTTT.

This chain connects TRBV6-1 to TRBJ2-7, with D tentatively TRBD1 or TRBD2 (5 bases each). The V and J ends lost 5 bases and 0 bases respectively, with 8 bases between them. The CDR3 totals 13 residues. Germline CDR1 is MNHNS and CDR2 is SASEGT. The CDR3 coding sequence is TGTGCCAGCAGTTGGGACGTCTCCTACGAGCAGTACTTC. Protein: CASSWDVSYEQYF.

The chain has TRBV6-6 and TRBJ1-5; D gene uncertain. The CDR3 loop spans 15 amino acids. Trimming took 8 bases from V and 2 from J, leaving 16 bases between them. Germline CDR1 reads MNHNY; CDR2 reads SVGAGI (reference sequence). The CDR3 is CASSSFSVGNQPQHF. The DNA of the CDR3 is TGTGCCAGCTCCTCGTTCTCTGTGGGCAATCAGCCCCAGCATTTT.

This chain joins TRBV4-1 and TRBJ2-2; D is possibly TRBD2 (6 bases). The CDR3 covers 14 residues. The germline V and J ends were trimmed by 4 bases and 4 bases, with 10 bases remaining between them. Germline-derived CDR1 and CDR2 are MGHRA and YSYEKL. CDR3 residues: CASSPREVTGELFF. The CDR3 DNA reads TGCGCCAGCAGCCCCAGGGAGGTCACCGGGGAGCTGTTTTTT.

The V gene is TRBV7-2, the J gene TRBJ1-5; 9 bases map to TRBD1. CDR3 size: 16 residues. Germline-derived CDR1 and CDR2 are SGHTA and FQGNSA. V lost 2 bases, J lost 6 bases, and 8 bases stayed unmatched. The CDR3 is CASSLRGGQGGQPQHF. Here the CDR3 DNA reads TGTGCCAGCAGCTTAAGGGGGGGACAGGGAGGTCAGCCCCAGCATTTT.

The rearrangement uses TRBV5-6 and TRBJ2-1; maybe TRBD1 (6 bases). CDR3 length: 16 residues. V lost 5 bases and J 4 bases, leaving 19 bases between the germline ends. CDR1 is SGHDT, CDR2 YYEEEE, per germline. CDR3 DNA: TGTGCCAGCAGTTTAGTGGGGGACACCGAATACAATGAGCAGTTCTTC. Translated: CASSLVGDTEYNEQFF.

The gene calls are TRBV7-2 and TRBJ2-3, with TRBD2 matching over 7 bases. The CDR3 runs 14 residues. CDR1 and CDR2 from the germline V gene are SGHTA and FQGNSA. The V gene end was trimmed by 5 bases and the J gene end by 6 bases; junction bases not matched to a gene: 8. This chain's CDR3 is CASSVLGEGDTQYF. CDR3 DNA sequence: TGTGCCAGCAGCGTATTGGGGGAGGGGGATACGCAGTATTTT. Full variable domain (missing parts from reference TRBV7-2 and TRBJ2-3): GAGVSQSPSNKVTEKGKDVELRCDPISGHTALYWYRQSLGQGLEFLIYFQGNSAPDKSGLPSDRFSAERTGGSVSTLTIQRTQQEDSAVYLCASSVLGEGDTQYFGPGTRLTVL.

To note about this clonotype: Possible read error: a much larger clone is one base away. This chain joins TRBV7-2 and TRBJ1-6; D perhaps matches TRBD1 (5 bases). CDR3 length: 15 amino acids. V was trimmed by 5 bases and J by 9 bases, leaving 17 bases between them. Germline loops: CDR1 SGHTA, CDR2 FQGNSA. CDR3 in amino acids: CASSEYGAAISPLHF. In DNA form, the CDR3 reads TGTGCCAGCAGCGAATATGGGGCCGCAATTTCACCCCTCCACTTT.

This chain links TRBV7-9 with TRBJ1-2; D not certain. Trimming took off 5 bases at V and 8 bases at J, with 12 bases between the two ends. The CDR3 contains 12 residues. Germline V gene sequence: CDR1 SEHNR, CDR2 FQNEAQ (reference sequence). The CDR3 sequence: CASSPQAGGYTF. The CDR3 DNA reads as TGTGCCAGCAGCCCGCAGGCCGGAGGCTACACCTTC. The variable domain in full, completed from reference TRBV7-9 and TRBJ1-2, reads DTGVSQNPRHKITKRGQNVTFRCDPISEHNRLYWYRQTLGQGPEFLTYFQNEAQLEKSRLLSDRFSAERPKGSFSTLEIQRTEQGDSAMYLCASSPQAGGYTFGSGTRLTVV.

V usage is TRBV6-6 and J usage is TRBJ2-1, with TRBD2 matching 12 bases. The V gene's germline CDR1 is MNHNY and CDR2 SVGAGI (reference sequence). Trimming took 5 bases from V and 9 from J; bases not matched to a gene: 8. The CDR3 extends over 15 amino acids. CDR3 in DNA: TGTGCCAGCAGTGTTGGGACTAGCGGGCTACCTGAGCAGTTCTTC. Protein sequence: CASSVGTSGLPEQFF.

In this sample, this clonotype turned up many times. The chain has TRBV7-2 and TRBJ2-1, with D tentatively TRBD1 (6 bases). Germline loops: CDR1 SGHTA, CDR2 FQGNSA. The CDR3 has 16 amino acids. The V gene lost 8 bases and the J gene lost 0 bases, with 17 bases spanning the gap. The CDR3 is CASETGGLISYNEQFF. The CDR3 DNA sequence: TGTGCCAGCGAAACTGGGGGCTTAATCTCCTACAATGAGCAGTTCTTC. Drawing the rest from reference TRBV7-2 and TRBJ2-1, the complete variable domain is GAGVSQSPSNKVTEKGKDVELRCDPISGHTALYWYRQSLGQGLEFLIYFQGNSAPDKSGLPSDRFSAERTGGSVSTLTIQRTQQEDSAVYLCASETGGLISYNEQFFGPGTRLTVL.

The chain is built from TRBV7-9 and TRBJ1-4, with D possibly being TRBD1 (6 bases). Trimming left V 5 bases short and J 7 bases short, with 11 bases between. The CDR3 sequence is 13 residues long. Germline V gives CDR1 SEHNR, CDR2 FQNEAQ (reference sequence). CDR3: CASSHREGEKLFF. CDR3 DNA sequence: TGTGCCAGCAGCCACAGGGAAGGTGAAAAACTGTTTTTT.

The V call is TRBV2, the J call TRBJ2-7; maybe TRBD1 (5 bases). From germline, CDR1 is SNHLY and CDR2 FYNNEI. Trimming took off 3 bases at V and 7 bases at J, with 16 bases between the two ends. CDR3 length: 14 amino acids. The CDR3 region is CASSEVGPMGEQYF. In DNA, the CDR3 is TGTGCCAGCAGTGAGGTGGGGCCTATGGGGGAGCAGTACTTC. The variable domain in full, completed from reference TRBV2 and TRBJ2-7, reads EPEVTQTPSHQVTQMGQEVILRCVPISNHLYFYWYRQILGQKVEFLVSFYNNEISEKSEIFDDQFSVERPDGSNFTLKIRSTKLEDSAMYFCASSEVGPMGEQYFGPGTRLTVT.

This sequence joins TRBV12-3 or TRBV12-4 and TRBJ2-1, with D perhaps TRBD1 or TRBD2 (5 bases each). The CDR3 is made up of 14 amino acids. V was trimmed by 7 bases and J by 9 bases, leaving 19 bases between them. In DNA form, the CDR3 reads TGTGCCAGCATGGACCGGGACCTGGGGTCTGAGCAGTTCTTC. Translated: CASMDRDLGSEQFF.

The V gene is TRBV28, the J gene TRBJ1-2; the D is unclear. Germline values: CDR1 MDHEN, CDR2 SYDVKM. The V end was cut by 1 base, the J end by 6 bases, with 9 bases between. This CDR3 is 13 amino acids long. As DNA, the CDR3 is TGTGCCAGCAGTTTATACGGTGTGGATGGCTACACCTTC. It codes for CASSLYGVDGYTF.

The gene calls are TRBV29-1 and TRBJ2-7; D might be TRBD1 (5 bases). The germline V and J ends were trimmed by 4 bases and 3 bases, with 13 bases remaining between them. The CDR3 is made up of 13 amino acids. Germline values: CDR1 SQVTM, CDR2 ANQGSEA. The CDR3 loop is CSVVSRVDYEQYF. As DNA, the CDR3 is TGCAGCGTTGTGTCCAGGGTAGACTACGAGCAGTACTTC.

The rearrangement uses TRBV20-1 and TRBJ2-6; possibly TRBD1 or TRBD2 for D (5 bases each). Germline CDR1 DFQATT, CDR2 SNEGSKA (reference sequence). The V and J ends lost 6 bases and 0 bases respectively, with 15 bases between them. This CDR3 region has 16 residues. CDR3 residues: CSARQGPSSGANVLTF. CDR3 in DNA: TGCAGTGCCCGCCAGGGACCCAGCTCTGGGGCCAACGTCCTGACTTTC.

The V and J genes are TRBV6-2 or TRBV6-3 and TRBJ1-2; unclear D gene. V lost 6 bases, J lost 4 bases, and 15 bases lay in between. Germline V gene sequence: CDR1 MNHEY, CDR2 SVGEGT. The CDR3 runs to 14 residues. The CDR3 region has the DNA TGTGCCAGCAGCGAACGGCGGGGTACCTATGGCTACACCTTC. Its protein product is CASSERRGTYGYTF.

V is TRBV30 and J is TRBJ1-1; a possible D gene is TRBD1 (6 bases). CDR3 length: 12 amino acids. Deletions cut 5 bases from V and 4 bases from J, with 11 bases between. Germline CDR1 GTSNPN, CDR2 SVGIG (reference sequence). The CDR3 DNA reads as TGTGCCTGGGGCCGGACAGCCACTGAAGCTTTCTTT. Its translation: CAWGRTATEAFF.

This clonotype was counted a few times. The J gene is TRBJ1-2, the V gene TRBV7-2; TRBD1 matches 7 bases. The CDR3 sequence is 13 residues long. The germline gives CDR1 SGHTA, CDR2 FQGNSA. V lost 7 bases to trimming and J lost 4 bases; unmatched junction nucleotides: 6. The CDR3 bases are TGTGCCAGCACCCCTGGGACAGCCTATGGCTACACCTTC. This sequence encodes CASTPGTAYGYTF.

The J gene is TRBJ2-7, the V gene TRBV5-4; the D call may be TRBD1 or TRBD2 (5 bases each). Per the germline V gene, CDR1 is SGHNT and CDR2 is YYREEE (reference sequence). The length of the CDR3 is 15 residues. The V end lost 4 bases, the J end lost 1 base, and 15 bases lay between the germline ends. CDR3 in amino acids: CASSRGELGSYEQYF. The CDR3 nucleotides are TGTGCCAGCAGCCGAGGGGAGCTGGGTTCCTACGAGCAGTACTTC. The full variable domain, its missing parts supplied by reference TRBV5-4 and TRBJ2-7, is ETGVTQSPTHLIKTRGQQVTLRCSSQSGHNTVSWYQQALGQGPQFIFQYYREEENGRGNFPPRFSGLQFPNYSSELNVNALELDDSALYLCASSRGELGSYEQYFGPGTRLTVT.

This clonotype was detected ten times or more. The chain carries TRBV7-2 and TRBJ2-3; 8 bases match TRBD1. J was trimmed by 4 bases and V by 1 base; bases with no gene match: 1. CDR3 size: 14 residues. Germline V gene data show CDR1 as SGHTA and CDR2 as FQGNSA. The DNA for the CDR3 is TGTGCCAGCAGCTTAGAACAGGGGGCAGATACGCAGTATTTT. The encoded protein is CASSLEQGADTQYF.

The chain links TRBV20-1 to TRBJ2-7, with TRBD2 matching over 8 bases. Germline CDR1 DFQATT, CDR2 SNEGSKA (reference sequence). Unmatched junction bases numbered 11, after V lost 3 bases and J lost 4 bases. The CDR3 runs 15 residues. The CDR3 loop is CSARLTGLVGYEQYF. In DNA, the CDR3 is TGCAGTGCTAGGCTAACGGGACTAGTCGGGTACGAGCAGTACTTC.

CDR3 protein: CASSQEGRGTDTQYF. The CDR3 DNA follows: TGCGCCAGCAGCCAAGAGGGGAGGGGCACAGATACGCAGTATTTT. This chain uses TRBV4-3 with TRBJ2-3; 7 bases align to TRBD2. CDR1 is LGHNA, CDR2 YSLEER, per germline. CDR3 size: 15 residues. Losses at the gene ends were 0 bases for V and 1 base for J; bases not matched to a gene: 1.